A single sample gave rise to the 9 T cell receptor beta chains below, sequenced in a study of T-cell reconstitution after alpha-beta-depleted transplantation in children. Unique molecular identifiers were incorporated when the TCRbeta library was constructed. TCRdb reprocessed the PCR reads via MiXCR and lists one record per CDR3 protein. The sample holds hundreds of thousands of distinct CDR3 sequences, roughly 10% seen once. The material was PBMCs, obtained before TCRalphabeta/CD19-depleted stem cell transplant. The source of these receptors is a child aged 2-15 years with inherited bone marrow failure, due to receive a stem cell transplant.

This clonotype was seen repeatedly, ten times or more. The chain is built from TRBV18 and TRBJ1-3, with 7 nucleotides matching TRBD1. The germline V gene has CDR1 KGHSH and CDR2 LQKENI. V trimming: 6 bases; J trimming: 2 bases; junction bases outside the gene matches: 7. This CDR3 region has 15 residues. CDR3 nucleotide sequence: TGTGCCAGCTCCCGACAGGGAAGGACTGGAAACACCATATATTTT. It translates to CASSRQGRTGNTIYF.

This clonotype showed up just a few times. The CDR3 spells CASSSQFTVWGLGTQYF. CDR3 in DNA: TGTGCCAGCAGCTCACAGTTTACGGTGTGGGGGCTAGGGACCCAGTACTTC. V is TRBV28 and J is TRBJ2-5, with D perhaps TRBD1 (6 bases). Germline CDR1 reads MDHEN; CDR2 reads SYDVKM. The CDR3 spans 17 residues. V dropped 6 bases and J dropped 7 bases, with 27 bases sitting between them.

This clonotype was recorded many times. This sequence joins TRBV6-1 and TRBJ2-7; D uncertain. The V gene lost 3 bases and the J gene lost 3 bases, with 12 bases spanning the gap. The CDR3 loop spans 14 amino acids. Germline CDR1 reads MNHNS; CDR2 reads SASEGT. The CDR3 is CASSDTSFNYEQYF. DNA for the CDR3: TGTGCCAGCAGTGATACCAGTTTCAACTACGAGCAGTACTTC.

The chain carries TRBV7-2 and TRBJ2-7, with 10 bases fitting TRBD2. This CDR3 comprises 15 residues. V gave up 2 bases and J gave up 5 bases; unmatched junction bases: 6. Per germline, CDR1 SGHTA and CDR2 FQGNSA. CDR3 in amino acids: CASSLWVAGGNEQYF. The CDR3 nucleotides are TGTGCCAGCAGCTTATGGGTAGCGGGAGGAAACGAGCAGTACTTC.

This clonotype was seen more than once but under ten times. The rearrangement joins TRBV24-1 to TRBJ2-5, with D possibly TRBD2 on 6 matching bases. Trimming stripped 4 bases from V and 4 bases from J, with 15 bases between. The CDR3 sequence is 15 residues long. Looked up from germline, CDR1 is KGHDR and CDR2 is SFDVKD. CDR3 coding DNA: TGTGCCACCAGTGAGGCCGGGACTGAAGGAGAGACCCAGTACTTC. The encoded protein is CATSEAGTEGETQYF.

This chain links TRBV27 with TRBJ2-7, with 8 bases aligning to TRBD2. J lost 2 bases, V lost 3 bases, and 15 bases had no gene match. Germline CDR1 is MNHEY and CDR2 is SMNVEV (reference sequence). This CDR3 region has 18 residues. The CDR3 DNA reads TGTGCCAGCAGTTTCCTTAAGCGGGAGACTCCCCCTCCCTACGAGCAGTACTTC. Its translation is CASSFLKRETPPPYEQYF.

This clonotype was seen ten or more times. V gene TRBV10-3 combines with J gene TRBJ2-1; no reliable D call. Trimming removed 10 bases from V and 2 bases from J, with 15 bases in between. CDR1 is ENHRY, CDR2 SYGVKD, per germline. This CDR3 is 14 amino acids long. Here the CDR3 reads CATRNPGAYNEQFF. The DNA for the CDR3 is TGTGCCACCCGGAATCCGGGCGCCTACAATGAGCAGTTCTTC.

The chain has TRBV6-1 and TRBJ2-1; D not certain. Germline V gene data show CDR1 as MNHNS and CDR2 as SASEGT. The CDR3 is made up of 11 amino acids. V was clipped by 2 bases and J by 7 bases, with 3 bases between them. Written as DNA, the CDR3 is TGTGCCAGCAGTGAACCGAATGAGCAGTTCTTC. Translated, it gives CASSEPNEQFF.

This clonotype has just a few counts. The rearrangement uses TRBV5-1 and TRBJ2-2; 13 bases match TRBD2. Trimming took 7 bases from V and 1 from J; bases not matched to a gene: 7. There are 17 residues in the CDR3. The germline V gene has CDR1 SGHRS and CDR2 YFSETQ. DNA for the CDR3: TGCGCCAGCCTCCCGGGACTAGCGGGAAGGAACACCGGGGAGCTGTTTTTT. This codes for CASLPGLAGRNTGELFF.